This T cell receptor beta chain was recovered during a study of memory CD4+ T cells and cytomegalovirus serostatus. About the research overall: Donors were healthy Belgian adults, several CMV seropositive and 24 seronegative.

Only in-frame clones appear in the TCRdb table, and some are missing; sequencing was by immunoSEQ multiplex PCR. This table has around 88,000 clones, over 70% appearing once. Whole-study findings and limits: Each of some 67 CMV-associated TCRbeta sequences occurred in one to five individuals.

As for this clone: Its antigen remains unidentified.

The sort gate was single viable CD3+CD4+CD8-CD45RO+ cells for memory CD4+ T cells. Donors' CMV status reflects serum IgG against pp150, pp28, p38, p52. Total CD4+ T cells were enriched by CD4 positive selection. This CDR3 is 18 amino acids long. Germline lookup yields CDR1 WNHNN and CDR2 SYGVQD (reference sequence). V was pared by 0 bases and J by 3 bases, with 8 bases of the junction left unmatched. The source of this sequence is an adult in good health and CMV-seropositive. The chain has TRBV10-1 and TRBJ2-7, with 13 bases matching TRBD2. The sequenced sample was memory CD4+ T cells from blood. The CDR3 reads CASSESGLAGARGYEQYF. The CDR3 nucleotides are TGCGCCAGCAGTGAGTCCGGACTAGCGGGAGCCAGGGGCTACGAGCAGTACTTC.